This T cell receptor (beta chain) originates from a study of Graves' ophthalmopathy and Graves' hyperthyroidism. Findings of the study overall: Both an approximately 70% sensitivity and an approximately 74% specificity characterized the model's predictions of ophthalmopathy progression. Blood also held most thyroid clonotypes expanded above 0.001 frequency.

With respect to this clonotype: Its antigen is not identified.

This CDR3 comprises 15 residues. Per the germline V gene, CDR1 is SGHAT and CDR2 is FQNNGV. V gave up 2 bases and J gave up 5 bases, with 15 bases separating them. TCR beta CDR3 amplification used RNA transcripts. Investigators did first-round RT-PCR with HTBI primers, then second-round multiplex PCR. From the multiplex PCR reads, TCRdb called clonotypes with MiXCR, one entry per CDR3 protein. The repertoire holds under 350,000 distinct CDR3 sequences, 15% to 20% seen once, with 12% in the top ten. Other autoimmune diseases, uncontrolled infections, pregnancy or lactation led to the exclusion of patients. Patients were diagnosed from clinical symptoms, serum thyroxine, TRAb, thyroid ultrasound and orbital computed tomography.

The chain carries TRBV11-2 and TRBJ2-5, with D uncertain. The clonotype originates from an adult man with Graves' ophthalmopathy. The sequenced sample was peripheral blood. The CDR3 is CASSLIRMGTETQYF. DNA for the CDR3: TGTGCCAGCAGCTTAATCAGGATGGGTACCGAGACCCAGTACTTC.